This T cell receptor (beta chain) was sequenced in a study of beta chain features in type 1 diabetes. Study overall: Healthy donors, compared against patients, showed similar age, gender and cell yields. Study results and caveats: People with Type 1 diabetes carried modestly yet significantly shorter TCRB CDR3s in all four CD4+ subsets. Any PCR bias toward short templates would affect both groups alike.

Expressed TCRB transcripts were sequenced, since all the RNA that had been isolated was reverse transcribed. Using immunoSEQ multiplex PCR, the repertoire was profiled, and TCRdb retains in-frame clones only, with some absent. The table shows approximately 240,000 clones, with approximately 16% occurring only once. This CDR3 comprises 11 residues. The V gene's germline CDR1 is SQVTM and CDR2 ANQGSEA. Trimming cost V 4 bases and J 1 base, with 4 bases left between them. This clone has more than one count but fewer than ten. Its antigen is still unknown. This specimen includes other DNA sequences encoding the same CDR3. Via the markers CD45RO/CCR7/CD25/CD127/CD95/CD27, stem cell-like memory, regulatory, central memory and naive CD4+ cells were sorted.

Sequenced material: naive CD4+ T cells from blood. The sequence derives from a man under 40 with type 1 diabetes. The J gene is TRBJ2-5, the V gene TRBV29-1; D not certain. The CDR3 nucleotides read TGCAGCGTTGCCCCCCAAGAGACCCAGTACTTC. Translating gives CSVAPQETQYF.